A single sample is the source of the 30 T cell receptor beta chains below, sequenced in a study of control samples from healthy donors and cancer patients. The assay was immunoSEQ multiplex PCR, and TCRdb's table has in-frame clones only and misses some. The table has tens of thousands of clones, 70% to 90% seen once; the top ten hold approximately 2.6%. Sequenced sample: PBMCs. All receptors derive from a woman aged 45 to 65 with lung cancer.

This sequence joins TRBV18 and TRBJ2-1; D uncertain. Germline CDR1 and CDR2: KGHSH and LQKENI. V dropped 3 bases and J dropped 5 bases, with 11 bases sitting between them. The CDR3 covers 14 residues. As DNA, the CDR3 is TGTGCCAGCTCACCTCTTTTCACTAACAATGAGCAGTTCTTC. This encodes CASSPLFTNNEQFF.

The chain links TRBV7-2 to TRBJ2-2; 7 bases align to TRBD1. Germline assignment: CDR1 SGHTA and CDR2 FQGNSA. The V gene end was trimmed by 4 bases and the J gene end by 6 bases; junction bases not matched to a gene: 5. CDR3 length: 14 residues. The CDR3 reads CASSSQTGAGELFF. Written as DNA, the CDR3 is TGTGCCAGCAGCTCCCAAACAGGGGCCGGGGAGCTGTTTTTT.

This sequence joins TRBV13 and TRBJ1-6; D ambiguous. V lost 2 bases and J 7 bases, leaving 15 bases between the germline ends. CDR3 length: 16 amino acids. Per the germline V gene, CDR1 is PRHDT and CDR2 is FYEKMQ (reference sequence). The CDR3 bases are TGTGCCAGCAGCTTATCTCTAGCGGGTGGGAATTCACCCCTCCACTTT. Translated: CASSLSLAGGNSPLHF.

This chain joins TRBV5-6 and TRBJ1-2; D uncertain. Trimming pared 2 bases from V and 7 bases from J, leaving 6 bases between. The CDR3 length is 11 residues. Germline CDR1 is SGHDT and CDR2 is YYEEEE. CDR3 residues: CASSFSSGYTF. The CDR3 bases are TGTGCCAGCAGCTTCTCAAGTGGCTACACCTTC.

This clone turned up a few times. The chain links TRBV7-2 to TRBJ2-3; 8 positions match TRBD2. V was clipped by 5 bases and J by 6 bases; unmatched bases: 7. CDR1 is SGHTA, CDR2 FQGNSA, per germline. This CDR3 is 14 amino acids long. The CDR3 loop reads CASSLGLDFDTQYF. CDR3 DNA sequence: TGTGCCAGCAGCCTGGGACTAGATTTCGATACGCAGTATTTT. The variable domain in full, with the rest retrieved from reference TRBV7-2 and TRBJ2-3, is GAGVSQSPSNKVTEKGKDVELRCDPISGHTALYWYRQSLGQGLEFLIYFQGNSAPDKSGLPSDRFSAERTGGSVSTLTIQRTQQEDSAVYLCASSLGLDFDTQYFGPGTRLTVL.

The rearrangement uses TRBV5-3 and TRBJ1-2; 7 bases fit TRBD1. TRBV5-3 is known as an ORF, though its function is uncertain. V shed 3 bases and J 3 bases; nucleotides not matched to a gene: 17. The CDR3 consists of 18 residues. The CDR3 DNA reads TGTGCCAGAAGCTATGCAACGACAGGGCTACAAACGGACTATGGCTACACCTTC. Protein product: CARSYATTGLQTDYGYTF.

The genes are TRBV15 and TRBJ2-5; TRBD1 matches at 7 bases. This CDR3 comprises 17 residues. V gave up 5 bases and J gave up 0 bases; unmatched junction bases: 12. Looked up from germline, CDR1 is LNHNV and CDR2 is YYDKDF (reference sequence). CDR3 residues: CATSDDRAPPYQETQYF. CDR3 nucleotide sequence: TGTGCCACCAGCGATGACAGGGCCCCTCCGTACCAAGAGACCCAGTACTTC.

This clone was picked up a small number of times. The same CDR3 can be traced to other DNA sequences in this sample. The chain couples TRBV7-6 to TRBJ1-3; perhaps TRBD1 as D (5 bases). Trimming cost V 5 bases and J 0 bases, with 14 bases left between them. In germline, CDR1 is SGHVS, CDR2 FNYEAQ. CDR3 length: 16 residues. The CDR3 loop reads CASSPGPGFSGNTIYF. The DNA for the CDR3 is TGTGCCAGCAGCCCGGGACCCGGGTTCTCTGGAAACACCATATATTTT.

The chain has TRBV7-2 and TRBJ1-1; D call uncertain. The CDR3 extends over 14 amino acids. V lost 0 bases and J 4 bases, leaving 9 bases between the germline ends. CDR1 and CDR2 from the germline V gene are SGHTA and FQGNSA. This CDR3 is CASSLALGLTEAFF. CDR3 DNA sequence: TGTGCCAGCAGCTTAGCCTTAGGGCTCACTGAAGCTTTCTTT.

This chain joins TRBV7-9 and TRBJ1-5, with a weak D call TRBD1 (5 bases). Trimming removed 3 bases from V and 6 bases from J, with 9 bases in between. This CDR3 region has 13 residues. The V gene's germline CDR1 is SEHNR and CDR2 FQNEAQ (reference sequence). CDR3 protein: CASSFGGGQPQHF. The CDR3 region has the DNA TGTGCCAGCAGCTTCGGGGGGGGTCAGCCCCAGCATTTT.

The chain is built from TRBV6-4 and TRBJ2-3; D not certain. Trimming removed 2 bases at V and 2 bases at J, with 11 bases between. The CDR3 is 15 residues long. Germline values: CDR1 MRHNA, CDR2 SNTAGT. The CDR3 is CASSDLGHSTDTQYF. The CDR3 DNA is TGTGCCAGCAGTGACCTAGGCCACTCCACAGATACGCAGTATTTT.

The CDR3 is CASSPMQGKGYTF. In DNA, the CDR3 is TGTGCCAGCAGCCCGATGCAGGGCAAAGGCTACACCTTC. The chain combines TRBV6-5 with TRBJ1-2, with D possibly matching TRBD1 (5 bases). Trimming cost V 6 bases and J 8 bases, with 16 bases left between them. This CDR3 is built from 13 residues. Germline V gene data show CDR1 as MNHEY and CDR2 as SVGAGI.

V usage is TRBV9 and J usage is TRBJ2-7, with D tentatively TRBD1 or TRBD2 (6 bases each). The CDR3 consists of 14 residues. V was clipped by 0 bases and J by 2 bases, with 9 bases between them. CDR1 and CDR2 (germline): SGDLS, YYNGEE. The CDR3 is CASSVGGATYEQYF. CDR3 bases: TGTGCCAGCAGCGTAGGGGGGGCTACCTACGAGCAGTACTTC. Full variable domain (remainder filled in from reference TRBV9 and TRBJ2-7): DSGVTQTPKHLITATGQRVTLRCSPRSGDLSVYWYQQSLDQGLQFLIQYYNGEERAKGNILERFSAQQFPDLHSELNLSSLELGDSALYFCASSVGGATYEQYFGPGTRLTVT.

The chain has TRBV6-4 and TRBJ1-2; D possibly corresponds to TRBD1 (5 bases). Germline assignment: CDR1 MRHNA and CDR2 SNTAGT. Trimming removed 3 bases at V and 6 bases at J, with 11 bases between. This CDR3 has 13 amino acids. CDR3 in amino acids: CASSDSGLHGYTF. In DNA, the CDR3 is TGTGCCAGCAGTGATTCAGGGCTCCATGGCTACACCTTC.

The chain links TRBV15 to TRBJ1-6; maybe TRBD1 (5 bases). The ends were cut back, 0 bases at V and 5 bases at J, with 8 bases in the middle. Germline V CDR1 and CDR2: LNHNV, YYDKDF (reference sequence). CDR3 length: 15 amino acids. The CDR3 DNA reads TGTGCCACCAGCAGAGATAAGGGGAATAATTCACCCCTCCACTTT. As protein: CATSRDKGNNSPLHF.

V gene TRBV5-6 combines with J gene TRBJ1-2; no clear D. Per the germline V gene, CDR1 is SGHDT and CDR2 is YYEEEE. The CDR3 runs 15 residues. V was shortened by 4 bases and J by 0 bases, with 13 bases between the two germline ends. The CDR3, as DNA: TGTGCCAGCAGCCCCGGGCGGCGTCCTAACTATGGCTACACCTTC. Translated, it gives CASSPGRRPNYGYTF.

This chain joins TRBV28 and TRBJ2-5; possibly TRBD1 or TRBD2 for D (5 bases each). Trimming left V 5 bases short and J 5 bases short, with 18 bases between. Germline values: CDR1 MDHEN, CDR2 SYDVKM. CDR3 length: 15 amino acids. CDR3 sequence (DNA): TGTGCCAGCAGTCTCGCCCGGGGCCTCGAGGAGACCCAGTACTTC. It codes for CASSLARGLEETQYF.

The chain employs TRBV18 and TRBJ2-1; D gene uncertain. CDR3 length: 17 amino acids. Trimming left V 3 bases short and J 0 bases short, with 15 bases between. Germline CDR1 and CDR2: KGHSH and LQKENI. The CDR3 protein is CASSPPVGSISYNEQFF. CDR3 in DNA: TGTGCCAGCTCACCCCCGGTAGGCAGTATCTCCTACAATGAGCAGTTCTTC.

The chain has TRBV19 and TRBJ2-1, with 10 bases that match TRBD1. V dropped 4 bases and J dropped 5; count of bases not matched to a gene: 8. This CDR3 is built from 16 residues. Germline lookup yields CDR1 LNHDA and CDR2 SQIVND (reference sequence). CDR3 sequence (DNA): TGTGCCAGTAGTACATTATCCGGGACAGGGGACAATGAGCAGTTCTTC. This translates into CASSTLSGTGDNEQFF.

This sequence joins TRBV5-1 and TRBJ1-1; D not resolved. Germline CDR1 is SGHRS and CDR2 is YFSETQ. With 0 bases removed from V and 5 bases from J, the gap between germline ends came to 8 bases. The CDR3 has 13 residues. CDR3 amino acids: CASSLGGGTEAFF. The CDR3 DNA is TGCGCCAGCAGCTTGGGGGGAGGGACTGAAGCTTTCTTT.

This chain joins TRBV7-6 and TRBJ1-2; D unclear. This CDR3 is built from 13 residues. The V end lost 0 bases, the J end lost 8 bases, and 10 bases lay between the germline ends. The germline gives CDR1 SGHVS, CDR2 FNYEAQ. CDR3 in DNA: TGTGCCAGCAGCTTAGCGCCCGATGAAGGCTACACCTTC. Amino acid sequence: CASSLAPDEGYTF.

The V gene is TRBV7-2, the J gene TRBJ2-7, with TRBD2 matching over 9 bases. The CDR3 covers 14 residues. Germline V lookup: CDR1 SGHTA, CDR2 FQGNSA. The V and J ends lost 5 bases and 7 bases, in that order; junction bases with no gene match: 9. The CDR3 region is CASSRGGGAVEQYF. The CDR3, as DNA: TGTGCCAGCAGCCGCGGCGGGGGGGCCGTTGAGCAGTACTTC. Full variable domain (rest looked up from reference TRBV7-2 and TRBJ2-7): GAGVSQSPSNKVTEKGKDVELRCDPISGHTALYWYRQSLGQGLEFLIYFQGNSAPDKSGLPSDRFSAERTGGSVSTLTIQRTQQEDSAVYLCASSRGGGAVEQYFGPGTRLTVT.

The chain links TRBV4-3 to TRBJ2-7; 9 bases fit TRBD1. V was pared by 0 bases and J by 7 bases, with 7 bases of the junction left unmatched. Germline CDR1 LGHNA, CDR2 YSLEER. The CDR3 is made up of 15 amino acids. CDR3 sequence reads: CASSQDLGTGKEQYF. The CDR3 bases are TGCGCCAGCAGCCAAGACCTCGGGACAGGGAAAGAGCAGTACTTC.

V usage is TRBV2 and J usage is TRBJ2-2, with D possibly matching TRBD1 (6 bases). Trimming removed 9 bases at V and 3 bases at J, with 17 bases between. CDR1 SNHLY and CDR2 FYNNEI come from the germline V gene. The CDR3 length is 15 residues. The CDR3 protein is CASSRWDIDTGELFF. CDR3 in DNA: TGTGCCAGTAGCCGCTGGGACATCGACACCGGGGAGCTGTTTTTT.

The rearrangement joins TRBV6-2 or TRBV6-3 to TRBJ2-2; D gene ambiguous. Between the trimmed V and J ends, which lost 4 bases and 3 bases, there was a span of 12 bases. Germline values: CDR1 MNHEY, CDR2 SVGEGT. The CDR3 sequence is 15 residues long. CDR3 DNA sequence: TGTGCCAGCAGTTGGAGCAGGTCGGACACCGGGGAGCTGTTTTTT. This translates into CASSWSRSDTGELFF.

The chain recombines TRBV5-1 with TRBJ1-1, with D possibly TRBD1 on 5 matching bases. The CDR3 spans 14 residues. V was pared by 2 bases and J by 10 bases, with 18 bases between. Per the germline V gene, CDR1 is SGHRS and CDR2 is YFSETQ. The CDR3, as DNA: TGCGCCAGCAGCTTTTCCGGGGCGTCGGGGGGAGCTTTCTTT. This gives the protein CASSFSGASGGAFF.

CDR3 bases: TGCAGCGCCCGAGCTAGCGGGGGTGCCTACAATGAGCAGTTCTTC. Its translation is CSARASGGAYNEQFF. This sequence joins TRBV29-1 and TRBJ2-1; 10 nucleotides match TRBD2. The CDR3 sequence is 15 residues long. The V and J ends lost 7 bases and 2 bases, in that order; junction bases with no gene match: 8. Germline assignment: CDR1 SQVTM and CDR2 ANQGSEA.

The chain links TRBV14 to TRBJ2-5; unclear D gene. CDR3 length: 11 residues. The V and J ends lost 4 bases and 6 bases respectively, with 6 bases between them. The germline V gene has CDR1 SGHDN and CDR2 FVKESK. The chain's CDR3 is CASSPGKTQYF. The DNA of the CDR3 is TGTGCCAGCAGCCCTGGGAAGACCCAGTACTTC.

The chain links TRBV2 to TRBJ1-5; D gene ambiguous. Germline V gene lookup returns CDR1 SNHLY and CDR2 FYNNEI. The ends were cut back, 1 base at V and 10 bases at J, with 5 bases in the middle. This CDR3 has 11 residues. CDR3 sequence: CASSEGSPQHF. The CDR3 nucleotides are TGTGCCAGCAGTGAAGGGTCACCCCAGCATTTT.

The J gene is TRBJ1-2, the V gene TRBV7-2; D gene ambiguous. The CDR3 runs to 16 residues. The germline CDR1 and CDR2 sequences are SGHTA and FQGNSA. V lost 1 base to trimming and J lost 8 bases, with 20 bases between them. The CDR3 sequence: CASSLELGLSRGGYTF. DNA for the CDR3: TGTGCCAGCAGCTTAGAATTGGGCCTCTCCAGAGGGGGCTACACCTTC. Full variable domain (missing parts from reference TRBV7-2 and TRBJ1-2): GAGVSQSPSNKVTEKGKDVELRCDPISGHTALYWYRQSLGQGLEFLIYFQGNSAPDKSGLPSDRFSAERTGGSVSTLTIQRTQQEDSAVYLCASSLELGLSRGGYTFGSGTRLTVV.